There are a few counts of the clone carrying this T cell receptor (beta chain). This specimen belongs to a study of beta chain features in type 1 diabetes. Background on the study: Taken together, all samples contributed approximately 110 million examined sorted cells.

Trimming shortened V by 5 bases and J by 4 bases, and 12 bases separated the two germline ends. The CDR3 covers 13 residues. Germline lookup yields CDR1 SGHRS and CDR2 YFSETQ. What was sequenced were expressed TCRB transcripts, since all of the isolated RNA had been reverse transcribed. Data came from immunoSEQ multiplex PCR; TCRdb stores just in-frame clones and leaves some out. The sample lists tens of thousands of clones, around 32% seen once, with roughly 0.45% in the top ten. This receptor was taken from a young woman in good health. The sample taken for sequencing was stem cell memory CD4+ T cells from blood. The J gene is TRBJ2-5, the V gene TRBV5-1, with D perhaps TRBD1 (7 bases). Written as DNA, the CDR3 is TGCGCCAGCAGTTCTCAGGGGGGAGAGACCCAGTACTTC. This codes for CASSSQGGETQYF.